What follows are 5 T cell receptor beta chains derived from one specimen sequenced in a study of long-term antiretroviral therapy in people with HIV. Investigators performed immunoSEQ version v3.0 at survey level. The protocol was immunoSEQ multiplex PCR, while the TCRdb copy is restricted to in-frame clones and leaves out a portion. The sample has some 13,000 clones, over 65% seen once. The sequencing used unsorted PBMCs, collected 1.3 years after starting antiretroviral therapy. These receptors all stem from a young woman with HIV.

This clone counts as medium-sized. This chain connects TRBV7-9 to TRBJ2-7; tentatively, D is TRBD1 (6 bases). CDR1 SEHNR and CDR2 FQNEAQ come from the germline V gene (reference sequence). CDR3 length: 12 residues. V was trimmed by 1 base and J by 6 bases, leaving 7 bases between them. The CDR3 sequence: CASSLGQAEQYF. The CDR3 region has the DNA TGTGCCAGCAGCTTAGGACAGGCCGAGCAGTACTTC.

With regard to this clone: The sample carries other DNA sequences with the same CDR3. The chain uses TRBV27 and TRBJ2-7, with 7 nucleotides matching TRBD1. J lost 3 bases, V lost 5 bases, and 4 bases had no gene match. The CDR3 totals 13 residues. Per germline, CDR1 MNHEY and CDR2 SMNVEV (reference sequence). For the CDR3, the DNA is TGTGCCAGCAGTCCGGGACAGCTCTACGAGCAGTACTTC. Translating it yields CASSPGQLYEQYF.

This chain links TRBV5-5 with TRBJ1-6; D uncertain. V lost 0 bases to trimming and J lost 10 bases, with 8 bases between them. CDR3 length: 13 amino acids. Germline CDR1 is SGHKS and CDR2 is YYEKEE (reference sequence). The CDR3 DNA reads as TGTGCCAGCAGCTTGGAAGGTGGCTCACCCCTCCACTTT. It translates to CASSLEGGSPLHF.

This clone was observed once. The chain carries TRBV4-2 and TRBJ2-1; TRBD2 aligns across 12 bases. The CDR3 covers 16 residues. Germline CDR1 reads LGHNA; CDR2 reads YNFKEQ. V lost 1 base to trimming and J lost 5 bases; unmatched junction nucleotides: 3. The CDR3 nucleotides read TGTGCCAGCAGCCAAGCCCTAGCGGGGGGGAACAATGAGCAGTTCTTC. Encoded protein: CASSQALAGGNNEQFF.

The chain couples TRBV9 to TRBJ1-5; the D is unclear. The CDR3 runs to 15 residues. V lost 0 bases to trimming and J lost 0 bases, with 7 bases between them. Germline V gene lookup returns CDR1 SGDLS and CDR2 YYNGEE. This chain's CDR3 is CASSVGWASNQPQHF. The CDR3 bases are TGTGCCAGCAGCGTAGGGTGGGCTAGCAATCAGCCCCAGCATTTT.